Following are 8 T cell receptor beta chains from one sample sequenced in a study of blood T cell repertoires in COVID-19. Repertoires were generated with immunoSEQ multiplex PCR, while TCRdb's copy carries only in-frame clones and drops some. Of under 450,000 clones listed, 81% were seen once; the top ten hold over 0.95%. The sequencing sample was made of peripheral blood. Every receptor here comes from a human donor with acute or convalescent COVID-19. The donor label of this sample is uncertain.

J is TRBJ1-5 and V is TRBV6-1; 7 nucleotides line up with TRBD1. After removal of 3 bases from V and 3 bases from J, the junction contained 2 bases not matched to a gene. This CDR3 region has 14 residues. Germline CDR1 and CDR2: MNHNS and SASEGT. Written as DNA, the CDR3 is TGTGCCAGCAGTGAGGGACAGAACAATCAGCCCCAGCATTTT. This sequence encodes CASSEGQNNQPQHF.

This clone was observed once. The chain recombines TRBV4-2 with TRBJ1-2; the D gene is possibly TRBD1 (5 bases). Germline CDR1 reads LGHNA; CDR2 reads YNFKEQ. The CDR3 spans 15 residues. The germline V and J ends were trimmed by 0 bases and 4 bases, with 12 bases remaining between them. The CDR3 DNA follows: TGTGCCAGCAGCCAAGATCGTTACGGGGGCTATGGCTACACCTTC. Protein product: CASSQDRYGGYGYTF.

The rearrangement joins TRBV5-1 to TRBJ1-1; a weak D match, TRBD1 (5 bases). Germline V gene sequence: CDR1 SGHRS, CDR2 YFSETQ. The CDR3 is 17 amino acids. V lost 0 bases and J lost 2, with 17 bases in between. The CDR3, as DNA: TGCGCCAGCAGCTTGGCACCCCATGGGGGGGGAAACACTGAAGCTTTCTTT. It encodes CASSLAPHGGGNTEAFF.

This chain joins TRBV6-2 or TRBV6-3 and TRBJ1-1; a weak D match, TRBD1 (6 bases). CDR3 length: 15 residues. From germline, CDR1 is MNHEY and CDR2 SVGEGT. Trimming cost V 2 bases and J 5 bases, with 15 bases left between them. DNA for the CDR3: TGTGCCAGCAGTTACCATCGGGGGGCGCGTACTGAAGCTTTCTTT. This gives the protein CASSYHRGARTEAFF.

The chain uses TRBV5-8 and TRBJ2-7; D gene uncertain. The CDR3 extends over 11 amino acids. The germline V gene encodes CDR1 SGHTS and CDR2 YDEGEE. V was pared by 4 bases and J by 6 bases, with 8 bases between. In DNA form, the CDR3 reads TGTGCCAGCAGCGGTTTCGGCGAGCAGTACTTC. Amino acid sequence: CASSGFGEQYF.

The V gene is TRBV19, the J gene TRBJ2-5, with D perhaps TRBD1 (6 bases). V lost 1 base to trimming and J lost 5 bases, with 14 bases between them. Germline V lookup: CDR1 LNHDA, CDR2 SQIVND (reference sequence). The CDR3 loop spans 15 amino acids. The CDR3 region has the DNA TGTGCCAGTAGTATAGTGGAAGGGGGAAGTGAGACCCAGTACTTC. It yields the protein CASSIVEGGSETQYF.

The chain links TRBV4-1 to TRBJ2-1; possible D gene TRBD2, 5 bases. The CDR3 spans 16 residues. Germline V lookup: CDR1 MGHRA, CDR2 YSYEKL. V lost 4 bases and J lost 3, with 16 bases in between. The CDR3: CASSPGAVRNYNEQFF. The CDR3 DNA sequence: TGCGCCAGCAGCCCTGGAGCGGTCCGGAACTACAATGAGCAGTTCTTC.

The rearrangement joins TRBV3-1 (or the pseudogene TRBV3-2) to TRBJ2-7; 9 nucleotides match TRBD2. Unmatched junction bases numbered 2, after V lost 0 bases and J lost 2 bases. Germline values: CDR1 LGHDT, CDR2 YNNKEL (reference sequence). The CDR3 extends over 15 amino acids. CDR3 sequence reads: CASSQEAGGPYEQYF. Written as DNA, the CDR3 is TGTGCCAGCAGCCAAGAAGCGGGAGGCCCCTACGAGCAGTACTTC.